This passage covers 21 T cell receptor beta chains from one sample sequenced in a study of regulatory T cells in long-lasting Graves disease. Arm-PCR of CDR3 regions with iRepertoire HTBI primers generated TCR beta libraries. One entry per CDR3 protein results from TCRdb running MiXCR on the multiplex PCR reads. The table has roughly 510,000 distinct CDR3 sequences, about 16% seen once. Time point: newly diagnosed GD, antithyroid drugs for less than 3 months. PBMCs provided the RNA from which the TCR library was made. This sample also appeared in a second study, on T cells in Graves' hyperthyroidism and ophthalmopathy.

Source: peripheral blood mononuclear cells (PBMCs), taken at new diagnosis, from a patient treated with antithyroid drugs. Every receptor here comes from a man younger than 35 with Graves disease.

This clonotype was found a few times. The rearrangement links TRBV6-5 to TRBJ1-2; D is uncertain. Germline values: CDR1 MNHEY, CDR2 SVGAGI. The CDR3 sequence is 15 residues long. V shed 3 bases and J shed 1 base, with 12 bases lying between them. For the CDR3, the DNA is TGTGCCAGCAGTTATCTAGCCGGGGATAACTATGGCTACACCTTC. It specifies CASSYLAGDNYGYTF.

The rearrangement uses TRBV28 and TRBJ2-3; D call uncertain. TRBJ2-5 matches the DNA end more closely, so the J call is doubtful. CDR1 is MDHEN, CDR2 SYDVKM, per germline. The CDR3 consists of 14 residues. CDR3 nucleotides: TGTGCCAGCAGTTTTTTAGCCCTGGAACAGACCCAGTACTTC. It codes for CASSFLALEQTQYF.

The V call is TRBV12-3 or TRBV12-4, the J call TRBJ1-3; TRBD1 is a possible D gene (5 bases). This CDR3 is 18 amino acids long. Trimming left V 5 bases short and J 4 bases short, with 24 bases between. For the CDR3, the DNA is TGTGCCAGCAGTCCACCCCCCTCACAGGTCTACTTGGGAAACACCATATATTTT. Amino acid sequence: CASSPPPSQVYLGNTIYF.

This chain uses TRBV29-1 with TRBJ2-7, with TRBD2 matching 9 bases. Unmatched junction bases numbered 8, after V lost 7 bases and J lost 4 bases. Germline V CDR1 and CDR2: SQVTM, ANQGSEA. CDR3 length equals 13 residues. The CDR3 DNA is TGCAGCGCCCTTCTAGCGGGGACATACGAGCAGTACTTC. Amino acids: CSALLAGTYEQYF.

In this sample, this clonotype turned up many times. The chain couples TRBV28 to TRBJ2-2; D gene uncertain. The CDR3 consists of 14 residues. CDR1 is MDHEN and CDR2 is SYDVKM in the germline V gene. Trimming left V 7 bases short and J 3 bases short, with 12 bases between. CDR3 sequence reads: CASILGGDTGELFF. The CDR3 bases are TGTGCCAGCATCCTAGGCGGAGACACCGGGGAGCTGTTTTTT. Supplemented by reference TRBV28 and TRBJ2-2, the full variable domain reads DVKVTQSSRYLVKRTGEKVFLECVQDMDHENMFWYRQDPGLGLRLIYFSYDVKMKEKGDIPEGYSVSREKKERFSLILESASTNQTSMYLCASILGGDTGELFFGEGSRLTVL.

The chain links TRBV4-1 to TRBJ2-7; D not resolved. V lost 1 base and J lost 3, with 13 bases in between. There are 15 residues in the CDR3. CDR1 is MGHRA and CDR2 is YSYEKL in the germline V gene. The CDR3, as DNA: TGCGCCAGCAGCCAAGTTCCAACTGGAGTCTACGAGCAGTACTTC. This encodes CASSQVPTGVYEQYF.

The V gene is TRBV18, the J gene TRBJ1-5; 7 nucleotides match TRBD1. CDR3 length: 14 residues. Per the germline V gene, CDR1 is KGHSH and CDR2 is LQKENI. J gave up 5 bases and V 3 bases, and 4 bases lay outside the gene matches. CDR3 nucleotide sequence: TGTGCCAGCTCACCCGGGACAGCAGATCAGCCCCAGCATTTT. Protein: CASSPGTADQPQHF. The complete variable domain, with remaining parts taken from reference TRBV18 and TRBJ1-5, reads NAGVMQNPRHLVRRRGQEARLRCSPMKGHSHVYWYRQLPEEGLKFMVYLQKENIIDESGMPKERFSAEFPKEGPSILRIQQVVRGDSAAYFCASSPGTADQPQHFGDGTRLSIL.

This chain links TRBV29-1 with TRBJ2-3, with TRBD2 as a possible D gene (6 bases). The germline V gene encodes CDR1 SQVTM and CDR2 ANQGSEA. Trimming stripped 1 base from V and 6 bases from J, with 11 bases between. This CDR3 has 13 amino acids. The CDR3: CSVEASSEDTQYF. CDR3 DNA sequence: TGCAGCGTTGAAGCTTCTAGCGAGGATACGCAGTATTTT.

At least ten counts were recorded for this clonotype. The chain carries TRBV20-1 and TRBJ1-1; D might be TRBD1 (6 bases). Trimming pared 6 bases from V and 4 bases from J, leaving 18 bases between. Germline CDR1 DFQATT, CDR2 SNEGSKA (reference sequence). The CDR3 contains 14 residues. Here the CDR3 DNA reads TGCAGTGCAACTACAGGGTCAGTAGGCACTGAAGCTTTCTTT. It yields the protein CSATTGSVGTEAFF.

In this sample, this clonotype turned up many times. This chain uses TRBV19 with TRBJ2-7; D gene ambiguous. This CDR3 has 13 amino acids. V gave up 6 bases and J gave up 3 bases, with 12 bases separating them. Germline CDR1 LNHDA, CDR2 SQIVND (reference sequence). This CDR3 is CASSPGYNYEQYF. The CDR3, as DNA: TGTGCCAGTAGCCCGGGCTACAACTACGAGCAGTACTTC.

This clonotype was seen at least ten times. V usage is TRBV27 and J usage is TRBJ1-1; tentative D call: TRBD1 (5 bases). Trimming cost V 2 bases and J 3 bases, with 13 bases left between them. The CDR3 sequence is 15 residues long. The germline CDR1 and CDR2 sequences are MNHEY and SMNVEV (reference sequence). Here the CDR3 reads CASSLIPGEDTEAFF. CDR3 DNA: TGTGCCAGCAGTTTAATCCCGGGGGAGGACACTGAAGCTTTCTTT.

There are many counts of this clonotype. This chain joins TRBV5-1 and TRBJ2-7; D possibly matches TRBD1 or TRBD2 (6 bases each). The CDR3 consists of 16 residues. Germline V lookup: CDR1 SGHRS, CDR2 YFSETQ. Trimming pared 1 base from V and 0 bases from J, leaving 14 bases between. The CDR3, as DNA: TGCGCCAGCAGCTTGACCACTAGCAGGGGCTCCTACGAGCAGTACTTC. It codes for CASSLTTSRGSYEQYF.

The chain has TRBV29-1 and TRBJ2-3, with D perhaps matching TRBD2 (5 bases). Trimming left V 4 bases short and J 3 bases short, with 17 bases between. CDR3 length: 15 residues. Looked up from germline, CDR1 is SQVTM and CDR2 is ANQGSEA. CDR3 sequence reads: CSVALAGHGTDTQYF. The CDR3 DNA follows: TGCAGCGTTGCGTTGGCGGGCCATGGGACAGATACGCAGTATTTT.

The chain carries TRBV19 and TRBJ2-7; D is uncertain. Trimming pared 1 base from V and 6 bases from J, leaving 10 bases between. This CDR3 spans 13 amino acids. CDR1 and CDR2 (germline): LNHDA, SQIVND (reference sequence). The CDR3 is CASSIGAPSEQYF. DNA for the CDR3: TGTGCCAGTAGTATAGGAGCCCCCAGCGAGCAGTACTTC.

The CDR3 bases are TGCAGCGTCGAGGGGGGACAGGCTCCAAAGGGAGCTTTCTTT. Residues: CSVEGGQAPKGAFF. The J gene is TRBJ1-1, the V gene TRBV29-1, with 8 bases lining up with TRBD1. J lost 10 bases, V lost 6 bases, and 16 bases had no gene match. In germline, CDR1 is SQVTM, CDR2 ANQGSEA. CDR3 length: 14 amino acids.

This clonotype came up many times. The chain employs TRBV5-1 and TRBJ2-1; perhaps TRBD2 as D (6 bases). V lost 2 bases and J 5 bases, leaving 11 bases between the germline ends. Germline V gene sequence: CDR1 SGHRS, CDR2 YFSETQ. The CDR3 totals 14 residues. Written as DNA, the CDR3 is TGCGCCAGCAGCTTACTAGCAGTGGACAATGAGCAGTTCTTC. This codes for CASSLLAVDNEQFF.

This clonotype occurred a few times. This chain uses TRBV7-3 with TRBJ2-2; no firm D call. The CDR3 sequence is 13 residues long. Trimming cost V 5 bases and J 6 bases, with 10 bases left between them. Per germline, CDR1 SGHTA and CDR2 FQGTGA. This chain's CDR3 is CASSPHGPGELFF. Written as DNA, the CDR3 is TGTGCCAGCAGCCCTCACGGGCCCGGGGAGCTGTTTTTT. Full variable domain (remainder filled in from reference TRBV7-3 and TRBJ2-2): GAGVSQTPSNKVTEKGKYVELRCDPISGHTALYWYRQSLGQGPEFLIYFQGTGAADDSGLPNDRFFAVRPEGSVSTLKIQRTERGDSAVYLCASSPHGPGELFFGEGSRLTVL.

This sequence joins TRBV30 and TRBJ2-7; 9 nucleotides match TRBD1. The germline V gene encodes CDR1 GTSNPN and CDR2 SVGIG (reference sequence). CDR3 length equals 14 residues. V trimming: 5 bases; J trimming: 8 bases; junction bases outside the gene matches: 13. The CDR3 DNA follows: TGTGCCTGGTGGATGGGGGACAGGGAAGTAAAGCAGTACTTC. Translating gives CAWWMGDREVKQYF. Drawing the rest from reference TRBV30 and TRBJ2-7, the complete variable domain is SQTIHQWPATLVQPVGSPLSLECTVEGTSNPNLYWYRQAAGRGLQLLFYSVGIGQISSEVPQNLSASRPQDRQFILSSKKLLLSDSGFYLCAWWMGDREVKQYFGPGTRLTVT.

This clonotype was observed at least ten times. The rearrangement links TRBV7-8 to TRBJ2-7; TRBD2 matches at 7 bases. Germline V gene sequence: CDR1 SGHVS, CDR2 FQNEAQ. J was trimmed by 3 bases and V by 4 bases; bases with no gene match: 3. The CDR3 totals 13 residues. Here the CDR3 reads CASSWGGDYEQYF. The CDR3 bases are TGTGCCAGCAGCTGGGGGGGGGACTACGAGCAGTACTTC.

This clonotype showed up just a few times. The CDR3 loop is CAISESPPGRTEAFF. CDR3 DNA sequence: TGTGCCATCAGTGAGTCACCGCCAGGACGCACTGAAGCTTTCTTT. The chain joins TRBV10-3 to TRBJ1-1; no firm D call. The CDR3 contains 15 residues. CDR1 and CDR2 from the germline V gene are ENHRY and SYGVKD. Trimming cost V 0 bases and J 4 bases, with 12 bases left between them.

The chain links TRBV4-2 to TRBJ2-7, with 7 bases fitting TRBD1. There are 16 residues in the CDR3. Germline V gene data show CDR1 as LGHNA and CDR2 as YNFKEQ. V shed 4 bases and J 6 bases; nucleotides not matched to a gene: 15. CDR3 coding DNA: TGTGCCAGCAGCCCAAGGGCCGGACAGGAGGATGGCGAGCAGTACTTC. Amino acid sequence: CASSPRAGQEDGEQYF.